The sample holds many counts of the clone carrying this T cell receptor beta chain. Its antigen is not identified. The CDR3 has 13 amino acids. Germline V CDR1 and CDR2: MNHEY, SVGEGT. Trimming left V 9 bases short and J 2 bases short, with 13 bases between. This record belongs to a study of T cell repertoires in cytomegalovirus infection. About the research overall: Public TCR beta signatures provided an indication of both CMV infection and a matching HLA type.

TCRdb re-called the reads with MiXCR, one entry per CDR3 protein. The sample records 200,000 to 300,000 distinct CDR3 sequences, 6.5% being singletons. Findings and caveats of the study: Ex vivo, HLA-C-restricted CMV-specific TCR beta clonotypes prevailed over the rest of the response. Of the TCR beta families, the public ones yielded a cumulative frequency that identified carriers of CMV plus the relevant HLA.

Sequencing was performed on PBMCs. The V and J genes are TRBV6-2 or TRBV6-3 and TRBJ1-2; weak D call: TRBD1 (6 bases). The TCR originated in a human donor in good health (CMV status not recorded). Some clones in this sample may be carry-over from other donors' samples. DNA for the CDR3: TGTGCCAGTCAACAGGGAGGCAACTATGGCTACACCTTC. It specifies CASQQGGNYGYTF.